Each of the 10 T cell receptor beta chains below was sequenced from the same sample in a study of blood T cell repertoires in COVID-19 (dated by TCRdb to between 2020 and 2021). The method was the immunoSEQ multiplex PCR assay. This is the immuneACCESS table as TCRdb keeps it, with only in-frame sequences that have V and J called. A part of the clones is gone; compared with another copy, unresolved V genes explain less than half, and the rest is unexplained. The sample has approximately 150,000 clones on record, approximately 80% of them singletons. The ten largest clones capture around 1.4% of the sample. The sequenced sample was peripheral blood. These receptors were obtained from a human donor in a cohort sampled during active COVID-19.

The chain employs TRBV9 and TRBJ2-7; D call uncertain. V was trimmed by 0 bases and J by 3 bases, leaving 10 bases between them. The CDR3 consists of 14 residues. Germline CDR1 is SGDLS and CDR2 is YYNGEE. This chain's CDR3 is CASSVAVASYEQYF. In nucleotides, the CDR3 is TGTGCCAGCAGCGTAGCCGTAGCTAGCTACGAGCAGTACTTC.

As regards this clone: Other DNA sequences of this sample code for an identical CDR3. This sequence joins TRBV12-3 or TRBV12-4 and TRBJ2-7; D not certain. Trimming removed 3 bases at V and 4 bases at J, with 4 bases between. The CDR3 runs to 11 residues. In DNA, the CDR3 is TGTGCCAGCAGTTTTCGTTACGAGCAGTACTTC. Translation gives CASSFRYEQYF.

CDR3 sequence: CASSQGATSRNTQYF. The CDR3 nucleotides are TGTGCCAGCAGCCAGGGGGCTACTAGTCGGAATACGCAGTATTTT. This rearrangement joins TRBV6-5 to TRBJ2-3; TRBD1 matches at 8 bases. V was clipped by 6 bases and J by 7 bases; unmatched bases: 12. Germline values: CDR1 MNHEY, CDR2 SVGAGI. The CDR3 runs to 15 residues.

The V and J genes are TRBV5-8 and TRBJ1-5; tentatively, D is TRBD1 (5 bases). The CDR3 contains 16 residues. Trimming took 7 bases from V and 0 from J, leaving 17 bases between them. Germline CDR1 SGHTS, CDR2 YDEGEE. Written as DNA, the CDR3 is TGTGCCAGCCTAGGTGGGGCGACTCTTAGCAATCAGCCCCAGCATTTT. It encodes CASLGGATLSNQPQHF.

The V and J genes are TRBV2 and TRBJ2-7, with 9 bases fitting TRBD1. J was trimmed by 2 bases and V by 4 bases; bases with no gene match: 9. Germline CDR1 is SNHLY and CDR2 is FYNNEI. The CDR3 consists of 16 residues. CDR3 amino acids: CASSAATGGAAYEQYF. CDR3 sequence (DNA): TGTGCCAGCAGTGCAGCGACAGGGGGTGCAGCCTACGAGCAGTACTTC.

The J gene is TRBJ1-3, the V gene TRBV5-1; 8 bases are shared with TRBD1. With 4 bases clipped from V and 0 bases from J, the junction kept 3 bases outside the gene matches. The V gene's germline CDR1 is SGHRS and CDR2 YFSETQ. The CDR3 length is 15 residues. The CDR3 loop is CASSPDRDSGNTIYF. In nucleotides, the CDR3 is TGCGCCAGCAGCCCGGACAGGGACTCTGGAAACACCATATATTTT.

The J gene is TRBJ1-2, the V gene TRBV9; 7 nucleotides line up with TRBD1. V trimming: 4 bases; J trimming: 7 bases; junction bases outside the gene matches: 7. The CDR3 totals 13 residues. The germline CDR1 and CDR2 sequences are SGDLS and YYNGEE. CDR3 bases: TGTGCCAGCAGCATTGACAGGGAAAGTGGCTACACCTTC. Translation: CASSIDRESGYTF. Full variable domain (outside the CDR3, taken from reference TRBV9 and TRBJ1-2): DSGVTQTPKHLITATGQRVTLRCSPRSGDLSVYWYQQSLDQGLQFLIQYYNGEERAKGNILERFSAQQFPDLHSELNLSSLELGDSALYFCASSIDRESGYTFGSGTRLTVV.

The gene calls are TRBV18 and TRBJ2-3; the D is unclear. The germline V and J ends were trimmed by 2 bases and 5 bases, with 11 bases remaining between them. The CDR3 has 14 amino acids. In germline, CDR1 is KGHSH, CDR2 LQKENI. The CDR3 sequence: CASSPGSPRDTQYF. In nucleotides, the CDR3 is TGTGCCAGCTCACCAGGGTCCCCTAGAGATACGCAGTATTTT.

The chain has TRBV7-3 and TRBJ2-1; 10 bases match TRBD2. Trimming at V came to 0 bases and at J to 4 bases, leaving 12 bases not matched to a gene. The CDR3 runs 19 residues. Germline V gene data show CDR1 as SGHTA and CDR2 as FQGTGA. CDR3 amino acids: CASSLTGRVGTSDYNEQFF. The CDR3 DNA reads as TGTGCCAGCAGCTTAACAGGGAGGGTCGGGACTAGCGATTACAATGAGCAGTTCTTC.

This clone was seen once. The J gene is TRBJ2-7, the V gene TRBV18, with unresolved D. Trimming took 1 base from V and 0 from J, leaving 10 bases between them. Germline values: CDR1 KGHSH, CDR2 LQKENI. This CDR3 is built from 15 residues. CDR3 in amino acids: CASSPRSESSYEQYF. The CDR3 DNA sequence: TGTGCCAGCTCACCACGGAGCGAGAGCTCCTACGAGCAGTACTTC.